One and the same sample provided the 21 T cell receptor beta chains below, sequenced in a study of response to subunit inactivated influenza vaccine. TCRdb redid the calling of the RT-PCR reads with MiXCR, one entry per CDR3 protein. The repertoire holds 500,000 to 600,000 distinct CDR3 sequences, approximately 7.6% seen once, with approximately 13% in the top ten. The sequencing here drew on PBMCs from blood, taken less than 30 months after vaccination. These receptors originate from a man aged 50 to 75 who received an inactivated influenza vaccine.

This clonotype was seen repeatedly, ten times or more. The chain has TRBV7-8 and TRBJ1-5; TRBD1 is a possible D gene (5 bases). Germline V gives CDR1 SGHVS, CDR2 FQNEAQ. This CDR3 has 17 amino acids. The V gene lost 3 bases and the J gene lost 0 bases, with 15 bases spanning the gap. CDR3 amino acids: CASSLTGGPYSNQPQHF. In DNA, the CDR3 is TGTGCCAGCAGCTTGACTGGGGGACCGTATAGCAATCAGCCCCAGCATTTT.

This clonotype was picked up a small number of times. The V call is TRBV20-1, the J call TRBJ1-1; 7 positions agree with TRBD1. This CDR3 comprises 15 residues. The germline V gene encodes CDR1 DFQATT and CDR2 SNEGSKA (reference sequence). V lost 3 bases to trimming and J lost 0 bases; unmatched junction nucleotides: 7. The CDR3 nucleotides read TGCAGTGCTAGTGACAGGGTGTGGGTGAACACTGAAGCTTTCTTT. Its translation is CSASDRVWVNTEAFF.

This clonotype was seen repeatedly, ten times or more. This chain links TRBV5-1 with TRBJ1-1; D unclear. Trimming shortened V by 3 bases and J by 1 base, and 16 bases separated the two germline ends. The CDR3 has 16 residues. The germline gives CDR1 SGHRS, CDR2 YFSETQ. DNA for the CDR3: TGCGCCAGCAGCTCTGAAAGAGGGCTGGGGAACACTGAAGCTTTCTTT. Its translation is CASSSERGLGNTEAFF.

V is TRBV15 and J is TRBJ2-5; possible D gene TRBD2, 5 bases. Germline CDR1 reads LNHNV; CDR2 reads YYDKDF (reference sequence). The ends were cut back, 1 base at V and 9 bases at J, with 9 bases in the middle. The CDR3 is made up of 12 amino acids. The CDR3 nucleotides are TGTGCCACCAGCAGAGCAACGGGGTCCCAGTACTTC. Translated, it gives CATSRATGSQYF.

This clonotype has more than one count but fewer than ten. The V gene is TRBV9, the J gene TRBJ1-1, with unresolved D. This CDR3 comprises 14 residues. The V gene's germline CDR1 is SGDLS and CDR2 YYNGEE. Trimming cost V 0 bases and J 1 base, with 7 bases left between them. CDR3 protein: CASSVGPPNTEAFF. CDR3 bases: TGTGCCAGCAGCGTAGGACCGCCGAACACTGAAGCTTTCTTT.

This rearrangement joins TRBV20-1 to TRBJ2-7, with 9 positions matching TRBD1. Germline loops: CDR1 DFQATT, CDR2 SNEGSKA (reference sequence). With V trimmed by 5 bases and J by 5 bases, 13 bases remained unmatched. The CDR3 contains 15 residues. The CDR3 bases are TGCAGTGCTGGGGGGGGACAGGGTCCGTCTAACGAGCAGTACTTC. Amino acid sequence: CSAGGGQGPSNEQYF.

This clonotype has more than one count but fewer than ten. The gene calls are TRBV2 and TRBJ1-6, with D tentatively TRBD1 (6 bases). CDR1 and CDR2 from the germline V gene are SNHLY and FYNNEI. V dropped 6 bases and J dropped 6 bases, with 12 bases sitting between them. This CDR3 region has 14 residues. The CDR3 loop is CASRTGIFNSPLHF. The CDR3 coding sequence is TGTGCCAGCAGAACAGGGATTTTTAATTCACCCCTCCACTTT. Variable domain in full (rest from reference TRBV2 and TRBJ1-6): EPEVTQTPSHQVTQMGQEVILRCVPISNHLYFYWYRQILGQKVEFLVSFYNNEISEKSEIFDDQFSVERPDGSNFTLKIRSTKLEDSAMYFCASRTGIFNSPLHFGNGTRLTVT.

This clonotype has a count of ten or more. The CDR3 spells CASSGWDRETQYF. The CDR3 region has the DNA TGCGCCAGCAGTGGATGGGATCGAGAGACCCAGTACTTC. The J gene is TRBJ2-5, the V gene TRBV5-1; D call uncertain. CDR1 and CDR2 (germline): SGHRS, YFSETQ. The CDR3 has 13 amino acids. Trimming removed 5 bases from V and 4 bases from J, with 12 bases in between.

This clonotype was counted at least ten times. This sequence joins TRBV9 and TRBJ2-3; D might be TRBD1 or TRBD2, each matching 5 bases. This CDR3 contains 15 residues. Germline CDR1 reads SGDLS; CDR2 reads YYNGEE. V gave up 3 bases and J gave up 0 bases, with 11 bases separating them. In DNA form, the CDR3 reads TGTGCCAGCAGCGAGGGGACCTTCAGCACAGATACGCAGTATTTT. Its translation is CASSEGTFSTDTQYF.

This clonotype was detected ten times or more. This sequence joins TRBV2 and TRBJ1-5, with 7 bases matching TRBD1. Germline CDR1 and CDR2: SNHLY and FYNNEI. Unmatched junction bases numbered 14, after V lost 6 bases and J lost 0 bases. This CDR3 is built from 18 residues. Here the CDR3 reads CASRGGRGRWYSNQPQHF. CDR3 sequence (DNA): TGTGCCAGCAGGGGTGGGAGGGGGCGATGGTATAGCAATCAGCCCCAGCATTTT.

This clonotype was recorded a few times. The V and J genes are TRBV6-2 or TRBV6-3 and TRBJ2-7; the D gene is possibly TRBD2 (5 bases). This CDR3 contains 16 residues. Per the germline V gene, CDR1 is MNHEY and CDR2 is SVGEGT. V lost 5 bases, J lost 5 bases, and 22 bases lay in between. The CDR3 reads CASSQTRLNPQNEQYF. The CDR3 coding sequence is TGTGCCAGCAGTCAAACGAGACTAAACCCGCAGAACGAGCAGTACTTC.

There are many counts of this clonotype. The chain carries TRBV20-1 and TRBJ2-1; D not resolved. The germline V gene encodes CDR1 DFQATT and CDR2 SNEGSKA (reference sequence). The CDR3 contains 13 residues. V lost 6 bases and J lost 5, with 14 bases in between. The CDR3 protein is CSAPEQKDNEQFF. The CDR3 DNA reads TGCAGTGCCCCTGAACAGAAAGACAATGAGCAGTTCTTC.

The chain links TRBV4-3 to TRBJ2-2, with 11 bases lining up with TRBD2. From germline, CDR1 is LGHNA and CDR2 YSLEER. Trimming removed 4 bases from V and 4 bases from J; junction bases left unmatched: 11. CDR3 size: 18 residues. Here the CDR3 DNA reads TGCGCCAGCAGCCCGTCCCCAATAGCGGGGGGGACCACCGGGGAGCTGTTTTTT. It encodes CASSPSPIAGGTTGELFF.

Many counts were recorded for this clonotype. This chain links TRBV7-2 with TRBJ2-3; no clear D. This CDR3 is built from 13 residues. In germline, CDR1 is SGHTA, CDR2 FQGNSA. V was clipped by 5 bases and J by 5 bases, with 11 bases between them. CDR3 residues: CASSTSAGDTQYF. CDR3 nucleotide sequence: TGTGCCAGCAGCACCTCCGCCGGAGATACGCAGTATTTT. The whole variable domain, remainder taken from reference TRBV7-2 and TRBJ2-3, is GAGVSQSPSNKVTEKGKDVELRCDPISGHTALYWYRQSLGQGLEFLIYFQGNSAPDKSGLPSDRFSAERTGGSVSTLTIQRTQQEDSAVYLCASSTSAGDTQYFGPGTRLTVL.

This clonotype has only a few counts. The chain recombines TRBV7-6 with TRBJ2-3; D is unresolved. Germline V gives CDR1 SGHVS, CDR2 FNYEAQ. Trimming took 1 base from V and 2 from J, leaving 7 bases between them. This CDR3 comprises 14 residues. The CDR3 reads CASSLVTSTDTQYF. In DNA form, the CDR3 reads TGTGCCAGCAGCTTAGTTACTTCCACAGATACGCAGTATTTT. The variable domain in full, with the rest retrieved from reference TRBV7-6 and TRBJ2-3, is GAGVSQSPRYKVTKRGQDVALRCDPISGHVSLYWYRQALGQGPEFLTYFNYEAQQDKSGLPNDRFSAERPEGSISTLTIQRTEQRDSAMYRCASSLVTSTDTQYFGPGTRLTVL.

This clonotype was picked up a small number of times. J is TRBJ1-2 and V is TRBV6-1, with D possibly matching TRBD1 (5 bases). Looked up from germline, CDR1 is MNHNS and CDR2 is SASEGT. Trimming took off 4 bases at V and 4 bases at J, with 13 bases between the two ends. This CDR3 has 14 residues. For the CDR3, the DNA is TGTGCCAGCAGTGTTTATTCAGGGATCTATGGCTACACCTTC. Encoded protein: CASSVYSGIYGYTF.

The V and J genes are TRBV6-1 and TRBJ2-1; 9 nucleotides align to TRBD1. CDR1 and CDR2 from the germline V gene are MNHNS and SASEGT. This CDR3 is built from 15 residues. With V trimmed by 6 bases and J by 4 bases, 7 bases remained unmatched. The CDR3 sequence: CASRSGQGLYNEQFF. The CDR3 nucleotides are TGTGCCAGCAGATCCGGACAGGGGCTATACAATGAGCAGTTCTTC.

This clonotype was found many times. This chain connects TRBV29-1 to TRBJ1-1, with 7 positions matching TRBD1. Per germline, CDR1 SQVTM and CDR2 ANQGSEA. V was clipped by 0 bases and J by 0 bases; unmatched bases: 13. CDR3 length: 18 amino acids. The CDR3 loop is CSVEDRGTARFMNTEAFF. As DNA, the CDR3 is TGCAGCGTTGAAGATCGTGGGACAGCTCGCTTCATGAACACTGAAGCTTTCTTT.

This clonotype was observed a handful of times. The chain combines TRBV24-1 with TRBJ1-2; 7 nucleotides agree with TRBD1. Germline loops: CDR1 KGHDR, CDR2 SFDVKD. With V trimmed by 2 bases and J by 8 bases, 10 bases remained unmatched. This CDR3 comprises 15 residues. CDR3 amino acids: CATSDSPGTASGYTF. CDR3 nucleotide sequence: TGTGCCACCAGTGATTCCCCCGGGACAGCCAGCGGCTACACCTTC.

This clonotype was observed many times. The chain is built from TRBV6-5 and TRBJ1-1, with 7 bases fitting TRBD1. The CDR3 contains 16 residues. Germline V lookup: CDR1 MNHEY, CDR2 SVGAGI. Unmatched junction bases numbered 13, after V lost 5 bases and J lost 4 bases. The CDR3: CASSLQGTGGGTEAFF. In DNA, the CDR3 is TGTGCCAGCAGTCTACAGGGGACGGGGGGAGGCACTGAAGCTTTCTTT.

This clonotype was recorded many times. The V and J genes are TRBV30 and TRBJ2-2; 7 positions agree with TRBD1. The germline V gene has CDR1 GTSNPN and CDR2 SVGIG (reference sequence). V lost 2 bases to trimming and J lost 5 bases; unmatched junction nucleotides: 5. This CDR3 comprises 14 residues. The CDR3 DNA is TGTGCCTGGAGTCGCAAGGGGGCGACCGGGGAGCTGTTTTTT. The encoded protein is CAWSRKGATGELFF.